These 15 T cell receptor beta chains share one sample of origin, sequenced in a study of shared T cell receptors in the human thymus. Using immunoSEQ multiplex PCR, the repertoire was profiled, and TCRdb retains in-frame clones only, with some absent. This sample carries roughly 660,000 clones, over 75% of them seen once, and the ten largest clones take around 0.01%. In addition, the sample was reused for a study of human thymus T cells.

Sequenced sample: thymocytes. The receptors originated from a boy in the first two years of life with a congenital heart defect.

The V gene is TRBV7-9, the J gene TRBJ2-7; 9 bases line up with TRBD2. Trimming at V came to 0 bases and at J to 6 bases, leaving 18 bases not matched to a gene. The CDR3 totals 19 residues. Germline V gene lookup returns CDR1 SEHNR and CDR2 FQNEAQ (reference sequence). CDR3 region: CASSLAAPRLAGGPGEQYF. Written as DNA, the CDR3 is TGTGCCAGCAGCTTAGCGGCCCCGAGGTTGGCGGGAGGGCCAGGCGAGCAGTACTTC.

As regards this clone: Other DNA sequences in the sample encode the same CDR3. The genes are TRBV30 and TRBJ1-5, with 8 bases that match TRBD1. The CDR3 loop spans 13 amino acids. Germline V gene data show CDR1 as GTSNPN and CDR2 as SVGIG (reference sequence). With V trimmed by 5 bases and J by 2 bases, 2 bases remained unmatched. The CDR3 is CAWGQGGNQPQHF. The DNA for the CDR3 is TGTGCCTGGGGACAGGGTGGCAATCAGCCCCAGCATTTT.

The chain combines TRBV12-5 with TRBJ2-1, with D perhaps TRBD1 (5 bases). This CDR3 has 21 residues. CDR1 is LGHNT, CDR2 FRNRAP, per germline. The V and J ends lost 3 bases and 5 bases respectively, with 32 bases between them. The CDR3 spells CASGFLFEQGGWKHGNNEQFF. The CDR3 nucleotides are TGTGCTAGTGGTTTCTTGTTCGAGCAGGGCGGTTGGAAACACGGAAACAATGAGCAGTTCTTC. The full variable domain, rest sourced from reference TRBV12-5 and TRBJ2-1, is DARVTQTPRHKVTEMGQEVTMRCQPILGHNTVFWYRQTMMQGLELLAYFRNRAPLDDSGMPKDRFSAEMPDATLATLKIQPSEPRDSAVYFCASGFLFEQGGWKHGNNEQFFGPGTRLTVL.

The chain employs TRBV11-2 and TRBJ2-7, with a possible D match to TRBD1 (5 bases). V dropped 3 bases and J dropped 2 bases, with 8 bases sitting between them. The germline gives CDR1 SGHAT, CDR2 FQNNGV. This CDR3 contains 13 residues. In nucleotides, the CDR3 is TGTGCCAGCAGCTTTGAGACAGCCTACGAGCAGTACTTC. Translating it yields CASSFETAYEQYF.

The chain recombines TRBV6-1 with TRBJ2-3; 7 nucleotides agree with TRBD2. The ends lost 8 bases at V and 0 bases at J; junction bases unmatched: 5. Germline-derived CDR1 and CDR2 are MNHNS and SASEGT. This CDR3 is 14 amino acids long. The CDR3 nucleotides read TGTGCCAGCCGGAATAGCGGGAGCACAGATACGCAGTATTTT. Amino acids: CASRNSGSTDTQYF.

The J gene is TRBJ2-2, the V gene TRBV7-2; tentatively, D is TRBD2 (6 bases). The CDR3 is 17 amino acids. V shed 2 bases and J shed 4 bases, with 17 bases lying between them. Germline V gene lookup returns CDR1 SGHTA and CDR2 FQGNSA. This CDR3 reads CASSLRVTGASTGELFF. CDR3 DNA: TGTGCCAGCAGCTTAAGGGTCACGGGAGCCAGCACCGGGGAGCTGTTTTTT.

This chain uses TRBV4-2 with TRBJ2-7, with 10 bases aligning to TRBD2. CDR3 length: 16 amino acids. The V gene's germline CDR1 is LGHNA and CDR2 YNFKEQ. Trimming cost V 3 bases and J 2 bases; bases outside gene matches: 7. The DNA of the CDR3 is TGTGCCAGCAGCCAGGCCTCGAGCGGGAGGGCCTACGAGCAGTACTTC. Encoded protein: CASSQASSGRAYEQYF.

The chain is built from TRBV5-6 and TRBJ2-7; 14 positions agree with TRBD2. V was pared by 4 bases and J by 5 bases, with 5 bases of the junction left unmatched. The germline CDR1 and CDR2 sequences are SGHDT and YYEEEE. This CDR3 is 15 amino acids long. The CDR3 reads CASSPGLAGAHEQYF. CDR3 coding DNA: TGTGCCAGCAGCCCGGGACTAGCGGGAGCCCACGAGCAGTACTTC.

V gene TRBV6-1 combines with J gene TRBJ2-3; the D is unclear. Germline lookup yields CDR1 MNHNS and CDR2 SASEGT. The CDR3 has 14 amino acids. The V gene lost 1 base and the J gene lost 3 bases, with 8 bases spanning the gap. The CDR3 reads CASSEELLTDTQYF. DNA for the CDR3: TGTGCCAGCAGTGAAGAGCTATTAACAGATACGCAGTATTTT.

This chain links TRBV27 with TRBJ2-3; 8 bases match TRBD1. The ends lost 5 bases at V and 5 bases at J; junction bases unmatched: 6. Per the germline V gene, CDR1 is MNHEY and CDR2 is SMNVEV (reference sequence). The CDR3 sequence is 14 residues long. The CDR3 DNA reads TGTGCCAGCAGTCGGACAGGGCGAGTAGATACGCAGTATTTT. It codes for CASSRTGRVDTQYF.

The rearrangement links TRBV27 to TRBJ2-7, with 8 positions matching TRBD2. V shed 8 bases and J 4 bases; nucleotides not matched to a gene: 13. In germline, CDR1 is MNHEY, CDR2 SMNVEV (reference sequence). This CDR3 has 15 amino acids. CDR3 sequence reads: CASSLGIAGPYEQYF. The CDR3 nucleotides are TGTGCCAGCTCCCTGGGAATAGCGGGACCTTACGAGCAGTACTTC.

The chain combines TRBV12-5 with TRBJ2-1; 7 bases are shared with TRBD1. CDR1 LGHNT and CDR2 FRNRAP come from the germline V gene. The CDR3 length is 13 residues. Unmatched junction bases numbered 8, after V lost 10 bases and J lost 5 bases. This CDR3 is CAILLTGDNEQFF. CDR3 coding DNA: TGTGCTATTCTGTTAACAGGGGACAATGAGCAGTTCTTC. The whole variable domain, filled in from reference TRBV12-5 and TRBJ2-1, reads DARVTQTPRHKVTEMGQEVTMRCQPILGHNTVFWYRQTMMQGLELLAYFRNRAPLDDSGMPKDRFSAEMPDATLATLKIQPSEPRDSAVYFCAILLTGDNEQFFGPGTRLTVL.

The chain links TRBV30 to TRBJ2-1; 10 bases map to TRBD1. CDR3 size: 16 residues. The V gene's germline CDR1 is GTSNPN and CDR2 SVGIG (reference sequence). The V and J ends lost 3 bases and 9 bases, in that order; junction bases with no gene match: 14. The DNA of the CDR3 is TGTGCCTGGAGAAGGGGGTTTGGGACAGGGGTGCGTGAGCAGTTCTTC. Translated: CAWRRGFGTGVREQFF.

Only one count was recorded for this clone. CDR3 coding DNA: TGTGCCAGCGCGACAGCTTATTATAGCAATCAGCCCCAGCATTTT. Encoded protein: CASATAYYSNQPQHF. The chain links TRBV27 to TRBJ1-5; maybe TRBD1 (5 bases). This CDR3 region has 15 residues. V lost 8 bases and J lost 0, with 14 bases in between. Germline CDR1 reads MNHEY; CDR2 reads SMNVEV (reference sequence).

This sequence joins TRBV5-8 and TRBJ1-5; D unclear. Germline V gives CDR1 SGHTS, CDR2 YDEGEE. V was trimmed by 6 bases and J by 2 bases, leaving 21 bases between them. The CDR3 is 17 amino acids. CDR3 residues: CASTSPAGKVCNQPQHF. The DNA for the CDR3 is TGTGCCAGCACCTCTCCGGCGGGCAAAGTTTGCAATCAGCCCCAGCATTTT.